This T cell receptor (beta chain) came from a study of Graves' ophthalmopathy and Graves' hyperthyroidism. TCR beta CDR3 amplification used RNA transcripts. The first-round RT-PCR employed HTBI primers together with the Qiagen OneStep RT-PCR kit. A multiplex PCR was then performed as the second round. TCRdb recomputed calls from the multiplex PCR reads with MiXCR, one row per CDR3 protein. The repertoire includes about 700,000 distinct CDR3 sequences, approximately 40% of them detected once, and around 40% sits in the top ten. Diagnostic conclusions were grounded in clinical symptoms, serum thyroxine, TRAb, thyroid ultrasound and orbital computed tomography. This clonotype came up a few times. CDR1 is SGHNT, CDR2 YYREEE, per germline (reference sequence). This CDR3 is 16 amino acids long. V lost 5 bases and J 4 bases, leaving 16 bases between the germline ends.

The chain links TRBV5-4 to TRBJ2-6; perhaps D is TRBD1 or TRBD2 (5 bases each). The sample taken for sequencing was peripheral blood. The receptor was derived from an adult man with Graves' ophthalmopathy. The CDR3 DNA follows: TGTGCCAGCAGTTCGGATGGGGGATACGGGGCCAACGTCCTGACTTTC. This gives the protein CASSSDGGYGANVLTF.